This is a list of T cell receptor beta chains from one sample in a study of monozygotic twins with inflammatory bowel disease. TCRdb reprocessed the 5' RACE reads and stores each CDR3 protein as one record, lacking DNA. This sample's table has some 150,000 distinct CDR3 sequences. The sequenced sample was blood. The receptor source for this set is a human donor with ulcerative colitis or Crohn's disease, or a healthy co-twin of an affected twin (not recorded which). CDR3s include the opening cysteine and the closing phenylalanine or tryptophan. Fields, in order: J gene, V gene, CDR3 protein.

>TRBJ2-1|TRBV7-9
CASSLKGQSYNEQFF
>TRBJ2-5|TRBV29-1
CSAQGHLQETQYF
>TRBJ1-1|TRBV7-9
CASSFEGTEAFF
>TRBJ2-7|TRBV14
CASSHSSYEQYF
>TRBJ2-7|TRBV5-5
CASSLTPDGEGEQYF
>TRBJ2-3|TRBV20-1
CSATPLAGVVDTQYF
>TRBJ2-1|TRBV12-3/TRBV12-4
CASTTSGRINNEQFF
>TRBJ2-3|TRBV5-6
CASSLSTSGTTDTQYF
>TRBJ2-7|TRBV5-1
CASSTSPGGYEQYF
>TRBJ1-2|TRBV7-2
CASSLGTHQTGYTF
>TRBJ1-4|TRBV30
CAWKQGSPNEKLFF
>TRBJ1-5|TRBV19
CASSIRGNQPQHF
>TRBJ1-1|TRBV7-3
CASTIGDRGAFF
>TRBJ1-5|TRBV5-5
CASSLYPAGVVYQPQHF
>TRBJ1-5|TRBV30
CAWGVGGNQPQHF
>TRBJ2-4|TRBV20-1
CSASGRGPQNIQYF
>TRBJ2-1|TRBV30
CAWSGTEGYNEQFF
>TRBJ1-1|TRBV19
CASSIGGGTEAFF
>TRBJ1-5|TRBV30
CAWSVPGHPNQPQHF
>TRBJ1-2|TRBV3-1
CASSQGSFRGYTF
>TRBJ1-1|TRBV12-3/TRBV12-4
CASTFGQGEAFF
>TRBJ2-1|TRBV10-3
CAISDRRGKNEQFF
>TRBJ2-6|TRBV7-2
CASSLESRTGANVLTF
>TRBJ1-5|TRBV20-1
CSASFPRTGEPQHF
>TRBJ2-7|TRBV24-1
CATSDGRISYEQYF
>TRBJ2-2|TRBV10-3
CAISGLVSTGELFF